These T cell receptor beta chains were read from a single sample in a study of T-cell reconstitution after alpha-beta-depleted transplantation in children. TCRdb re-called the PCR reads through MiXCR, storing one row per CDR3 protein. This table has 400,000 to 500,000 distinct CDR3 sequences, around 9.9% appearing once. The specimen was PBMCs from the stem cell graft donor, collected from the stem cell graft. These receptors were obtained from a human donor who donated a stem cell graft to a child with acute myeloid leukemia. CDR3s leave out the opening cysteine and the closing phenylalanine or tryptophan. The order of the fields is V gene, clone size, J gene, CDR3 protein. Clone sizes are given selectively: once, few, many, or a class where the clone is expanded.

>TRBV2|few|TRBJ1-1
ASTITGDTEAF
>TRBV7-9|few|TRBJ1-2
ASSSPRQTGYT
>TRBV12-3/TRBV12-4|many|TRBJ2-5
ASSNGEGQETQY
>TRBV20-1|many|TRBJ2-3
SARKDNTDTQY
>TRBV7-7|many|TRBJ2-3
ASSASGGTQY
>TRBV29-1|-|TRBJ2-7
SVDEAGASSYEQY
>TRBV5-1|many|TRBJ2-2
ASSPGQGTGELF
>TRBV7-3|-|TRBJ2-5
ASSPRGGNEETQY
>TRBV10-3|few|TRBJ1-1
AISENRGGTEAF
>TRBV5-1|-|TRBJ2-3
ASSLEGPGATDTQY
>TRBV29-1|many|TRBJ2-3
SVWTTLTDTQY
>TRBV7-3|few|TRBJ2-3
ASSITGAGTQY
>TRBV6-5|few|TRBJ2-7
ASSSPGVTYEQY
>TRBV5-1|-|TRBJ1-2
ASSTRQDNYGYT
>TRBV7-2|few|TRBJ2-5
ASSPGTGIGQETQY
>TRBV10-3|few|TRBJ2-5
AISEDVGGQETQY
>TRBV6-2/TRBV6-3|many|TRBJ2-1
ASSHSGGSYNEQF
>TRBV4-3|few|TRBJ2-1
ASSQLGAGAFSYNEQF
>TRBV2|-|TRBJ2-5
ASNRAETQY
>TRBV6-1|few|TRBJ2-7
ASSPGDSTYEQY
>TRBV7-2|many|TRBJ2-5
ASSLTAGGYETQY
>TRBV20-1|few|TRBJ2-1
SASSPLVRPNNEQF
>TRBV6-2/TRBV6-3|few|TRBJ2-3
ASRAGQGATDTQY
>TRBV4-2|few|TRBJ2-1
ASSQDSIAANEQF
>TRBV29-1|few|TRBJ2-3
SVVLTSGVLDTQY
>TRBV29-1|many|TRBJ1-1
SVRRGLVTEAF
>TRBV28|many|TRBJ2-4
ASSTSGTGGAKNIQY
>TRBV10-2|-|TRBJ2-1
ASRPRLAAVDEQF
>TRBV15|few|TRBJ2-1
ATSRVIQGDYNEQF
>TRBV12-3/TRBV12-4|few|TRBJ2-3
ASSLDIRDTQY
>TRBV6-2/TRBV6-3|few|TRBJ2-1
ASSLTSGASEEQF
>TRBV11-1|once|TRBJ2-3
ASSLFFEGGPEDTQY
>TRBV7-9|-|TRBJ1-4
ASSQGEGATEKLF
>TRBV20-1|-|TRBJ1-4
SARVGSGGSEKLF
>TRBV5-1|once|TRBJ2-2
ASSKNLGTPNTGELF
>TRBV7-8|few|TRBJ2-1
ASSLAPGPAANEQF
>TRBV20-1|many|TRBJ2-3
SATRQGQNEY
>TRBV7-9|-|TRBJ2-2
ASSFLTTGELF
>TRBV20-1|-|TRBJ2-1
SALYTSSYNEQF
>TRBV6-6|many|TRBJ2-3
ASLREQDTQY
>TRBV6-4|-|TRBJ1-2
ASSQGDSGGYGYT
>TRBV4-3|few|TRBJ2-6
ASSQDLMSGANVLT
>TRBV7-9|-|TRBJ2-3
ASSLTEDTQY
>TRBV7-6|-|TRBJ2-1
ASSGGRLHNEQF
>TRBV27|-|TRBJ2-1
ASSLAPPGQGVRNEQF
>TRBV7-9|few|TRBJ2-7
ASSSQGDRGNEQY
>TRBV20-1|few|TRBJ1-1
SARGPTEAF
>TRBV20-1|few|TRBJ2-2
SASYGVAGELF
>TRBV20-1|few|TRBJ2-5
SARSPTIETQY
>TRBV7-2|-|TRBJ2-5
ASSSSGGGQGETQY
>TRBV6-2/TRBV6-3|few|TRBJ1-2
ASIPLDRNYGYT
>TRBV7-2|many|TRBJ2-1
ASSLGRGLYNEQF
>TRBV19|few|TRBJ2-5
ASTLAGTGVETQY
>TRBV6-1|few|TRBJ1-3
ASSPGTARGTIY
>TRBV12-3/TRBV12-4|-|TRBJ1-5
ASSSGDRNQPQH
>TRBV14|-|TRBJ2-1
ASIHERSSYNEQF
>TRBV20-1|many|TRBJ2-1
SASGHNEQF
>TRBV3-1|few|TRBJ1-2
ASSRGRTGYGYT
>TRBV20-1|-|TRBJ1-6
SARDGESPYNSPLH